The 2 T cell receptor beta chains below all came from one sample that was sequenced in a study of cytomegalovirus exposure and HLA in healthy donors. It was with 60 Vbeta and 13 Jbeta primers that the PCR ran. Sequenced by immunoSEQ multiplex PCR; TCRdb stores in-frame clones only, minus some. The data hold 150,000 or so clones, with about 80% observed a single time. Material: PBMCs. The receptors originated from a man aged 40-50 years in good health and CMV-seropositive.

V usage is TRBV5-1 and J usage is TRBJ2-7; D uncertain. Germline-derived CDR1 and CDR2 are SGHRS and YFSETQ. CDR3 length: 14 residues. Trimming took 1 base from V and 2 from J, leaving 10 bases between them. CDR3 protein: CASSLLVSAYEQYF. Here the CDR3 DNA reads TGCGCCAGCAGCTTGTTGGTCAGCGCCTACGAGCAGTACTTC.

The chain couples TRBV30 to TRBJ1-1, with unresolved D. Germline CDR1 is GTSNPN and CDR2 is SVGIG (reference sequence). V dropped 7 bases and J dropped 1 base, with 10 bases sitting between them. The CDR3 loop spans 12 amino acids. The CDR3 sequence: CASQAGNTEAFF. CDR3 nucleotide sequence: TGTGCCTCCCAGGCGGGGAACACTGAAGCTTTCTTT. Drawing the rest from reference TRBV30 and TRBJ1-1, the complete variable domain is SQTIHQWPATLVQPVGSPLSLECTVEGTSNPNLYWYRQAAGRGLQLLFYSVGIGQISSEVPQNLSASRPQDRQFILSSKKLLLSDSGFYLCASQAGNTEAFFGQGTRLTVV.